A single T cell receptor (beta chain) is shown here with its context. Its antigen is undetermined. The entry originates in a study of beta chain features in type 1 diabetes. CDR1 GTSNPN and CDR2 SVGIG come from the germline V gene (reference sequence). V was pared by 5 bases and J by 5 bases, with 13 bases between. The CDR3 totals 13 residues. Study-level results: Type 1 diabetes patients had TCRB CDR3s that were shorter (moderately but significantly so) in all four CD4+ subsets. Patients with type 1 diabetes showed fewer VDJ junction insertions and more deletions.

Sequencing targeted expressed TCRB transcripts, as all isolated RNA had been reverse transcribed. Data came from immunoSEQ multiplex PCR; TCRdb stores just in-frame clones and leaves some out. Of a few hundred thousand clones in the sample, roughly 14% were seen once. The clonotype originates from a woman between 18 and 29 years old with type 1 diabetes. The V gene is TRBV30, the J gene TRBJ2-1, with D tentatively TRBD1 (5 bases). The sequencing sample was made of naive CD4+ T cells from blood. CDR3 coding DNA: TGTGCCTGGGCCCGACAGAATAACAATGAGCAGTTCTTC. Residues: CAWARQNNNEQFF.